This record covers a single T cell receptor (beta chain). As yet, its antigen is unknown. The study used thymus tissue resected during corrective heart surgery. This entry is derived from a study of human thymus T cells. Germline trimming cut 0 bases from V and 2 bases from J; bases unmatched to any gene: 2. The CDR3 runs to 16 residues. CDR1 and CDR2 (germline): SGHTA, FQGNSA. The assay was immunoSEQ multiplex PCR, and TCRdb's table has in-frame clones only and misses some. The sample shows 120,000 or so clones, about 94% of them seen only once. Study-level findings and limits: Gene usage for V and J segments appeared biased in thymic and blood repertoires. A high degree of thymic repertoire overlap among unrelated individuals was reported in related research.

Sequencing used thymus tissue. The genes are TRBV7-2 and TRBJ2-3; 10 nucleotides align to TRBD2. The source is a boy in the first two years of life with a congenital heart defect but otherwise immunologically healthy. CDR3 protein: CASSLASGGSTDTQYF. CDR3 in DNA: TGTGCCAGCAGCTTAGCTAGCGGGGGGTCCACAGATACGCAGTATTTT.